The rows below give T cell receptor beta chains drawn from one sample of a study of prognosis after radiotherapy for stage I lung cancer. Each CDR3 protein is one row after TCRdb ran MiXCR on the multiplex PCR reads. There are about 27,000 distinct CDR3 sequences in the sample; around 45% occur only once, and under 15% lies in the top ten. The starting material was PBMCs, obtained before or after stereotactic body radiation therapy (not recorded which). The receptors here all came from a donor aged 50 or older with non-small cell lung cancer. Both conserved end residues are part of each CDR3. The order of the fields is D gene, V gene, clone size, J gene, CDR3 DNA, CDR3 protein. A D gene is named only where the DNA matches it firmly. Expanded clones are given a class, and other clones once, few, many or no size at all.

>TRBD1|TRBV2|many|TRBJ1-1
TGTGCCAGCAGTGAAGTGAGACAGGGTTACACTGAAGCTTTCTTT
CASSEVRQGYTEAFF
>TRBD1|TRBV27|NA|TRBJ2-7
TGTGCCAGTAAACGGCGCGAACAGGGGTGGCACGAGCAGTACTTC
CASKRREQGWHEQYF
>NA|TRBV12-3/TRBV12-4|NA|TRBJ1-2
TGTGCCAGCAGTTTATACGTGCGGAATGGATACACCTTC
CASSLYVRNGYTF
>NA|TRBV19|many|TRBJ1-1
TGTGCCAGTAGTATGGGGGGGTTTGAAGCTTTCTTT
CASSMGGFEAFF
>NA|TRBV5-1|NA|TRBJ1-5
TGCGATAGCAGCTTGGAGGTAGGTTCGACTTATCAGCCCCAGCATTTT
CDSSLEVGSTYQPQHF
>NA|TRBV27|many|TRBJ2-1
TGTGCCAGCAGTCGTGCCGGGACGCAACACAATGAGCAGTTCTTC
CASSRAGTQHNEQFF
>NA|TRBV2|NA|TRBJ2-7
TGTGCCAGCATACAGGGTCACGAGCAGTACTTC
CASIQGHEQYF
>NA|TRBV6-1|medium-sized|TRBJ2-7
TGTGCCAGCACCAACACGTACGAGCAGTACTTC
CASTNTYEQYF
>NA|TRBV15|NA|TRBJ2-3
TGTGCCACCAACCGGTACGGTAGCACAGATACTCAGTATTTT
CATNRYGSTDTQYF
>NA|TRBV29-1|many|TRBJ2-3
TGCAGCTGTAGCGAATCAGGAGATACGCAGTATTTT
CSCSESGDTQYF
>NA|TRBV27|NA|TRBJ1-2
TGTGCCAGCAGACGAGAAGGTCATGCTAAATATGGCTACACCTTC
CASRREGHAKYGYTF
>TRBD2|TRBV9|many|TRBJ2-3
TGTGCCAGCAGCGCCCAGCGGGACCACACAGATACGCAGTATTTT
CASSAQRDHTDTQYF
>TRBD1|TRBV5-6|many|TRBJ1-4
TGTGCCAGCAGCTGGACAGGGGGCAGTGAAAAACTGTTTTTT
CASSWTGGSEKLFF
>NA|TRBV6-1|medium-sized|TRBJ1-2
TGTGCCAGCAGTGAAGGTGCAGGGTTTGGCTACACCTTC
CASSEGAGFGYTF
>NA|TRBV7-9|many|TRBJ1-2
TGTGCCAGCAGCTTAGCGAACAGGAACTATGGCTACACCTTC
CASSLANRNYGYTF
>NA|TRBV5-1|NA|TRBJ2-1
TGCGCCAGCAGCGGTATCGTGATGTCCTACAATGAGCAGTTCTTC
CASSGIVMSYNEQFF
>NA|TRBV7-6|many|TRBJ1-1
TGTGCCAGCAGCTTAACCGGGCACACTGAAGCTTTCTTT
CASSLTGHTEAFF
>NA|TRBV3-1|many|TRBJ1-2
TGTGCCAGCAGCCAAGGTTGGGGGACGCTACATTATGGCTACACCTTC
CASSQGWGTLHYGYTF
>NA|TRBV5-1|NA|TRBJ1-1
TGCGCCAGCAGCTTGGGGTGGGTGGCGAGTCAAGCTTTCTTT
CASSLGWVASQAFF
>TRBD2|TRBV5-1|many|TRBJ2-3
TGCGCCAGCAGCCTACGTAGCGGGGGGGCAGATACGCAGTATTTT
CASSLRSGGADTQYF
>NA|TRBV29-1|many|TRBJ2-7
TGCAGCGTTGTTCCCGCAGGGAGGTACGAGCAGTACTTC
CSVVPAGRYEQYF